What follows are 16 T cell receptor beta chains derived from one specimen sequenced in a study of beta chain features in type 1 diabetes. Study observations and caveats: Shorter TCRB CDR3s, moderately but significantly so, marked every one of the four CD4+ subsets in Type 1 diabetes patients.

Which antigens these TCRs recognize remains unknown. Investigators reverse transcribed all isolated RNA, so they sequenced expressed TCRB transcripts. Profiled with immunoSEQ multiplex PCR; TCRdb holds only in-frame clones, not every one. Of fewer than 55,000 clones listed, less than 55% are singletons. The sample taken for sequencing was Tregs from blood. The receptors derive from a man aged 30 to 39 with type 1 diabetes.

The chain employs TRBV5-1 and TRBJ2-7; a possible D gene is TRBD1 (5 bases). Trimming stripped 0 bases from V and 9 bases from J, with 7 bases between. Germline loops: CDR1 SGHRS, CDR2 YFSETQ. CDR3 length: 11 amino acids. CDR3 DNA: TGCGCCAGCAGCTTGGAAGGGGCGCAGTACTTC. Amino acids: CASSLEGAQYF.

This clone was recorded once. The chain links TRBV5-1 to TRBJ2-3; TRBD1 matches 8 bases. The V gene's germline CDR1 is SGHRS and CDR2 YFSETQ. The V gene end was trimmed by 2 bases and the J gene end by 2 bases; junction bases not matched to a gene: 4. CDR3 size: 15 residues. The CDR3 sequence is CASSFTGGVTDTQYF. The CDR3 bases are TGCGCCAGCAGCTTCACAGGGGGTGTCACAGATACGCAGTATTTT.

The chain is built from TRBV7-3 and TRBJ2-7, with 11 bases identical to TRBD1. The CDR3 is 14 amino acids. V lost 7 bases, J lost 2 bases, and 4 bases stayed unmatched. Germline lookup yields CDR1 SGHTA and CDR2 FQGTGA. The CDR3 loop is CASKMDRGPYEQYF. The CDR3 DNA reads TGTGCCAGCAAGATGGACAGGGGGCCCTACGAGCAGTACTTC.

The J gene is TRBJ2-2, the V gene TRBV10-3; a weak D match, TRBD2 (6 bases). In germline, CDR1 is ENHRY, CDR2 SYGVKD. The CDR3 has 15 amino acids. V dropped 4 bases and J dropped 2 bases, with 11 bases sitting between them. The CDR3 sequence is CAISVLAPNTGELFF. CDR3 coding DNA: TGTGCCATCAGTGTCCTAGCGCCTAACACCGGGGAGCTGTTTTTT.

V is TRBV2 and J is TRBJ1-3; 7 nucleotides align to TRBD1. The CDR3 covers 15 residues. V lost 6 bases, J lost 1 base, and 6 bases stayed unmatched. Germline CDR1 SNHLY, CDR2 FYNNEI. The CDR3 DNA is TGTGCCAGCAGCGGTACAGGGGCTTCTGGAAACACCATATATTTT. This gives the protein CASSGTGASGNTIYF.

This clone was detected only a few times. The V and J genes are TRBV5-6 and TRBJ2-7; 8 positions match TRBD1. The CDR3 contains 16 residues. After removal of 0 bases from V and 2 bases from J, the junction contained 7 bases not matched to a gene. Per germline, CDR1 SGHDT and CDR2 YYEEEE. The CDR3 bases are TGTGCCAGCAGCTTGGGGACAGGGAAGGCCCCCTACGAGCAGTACTTC. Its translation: CASSLGTGKAPYEQYF. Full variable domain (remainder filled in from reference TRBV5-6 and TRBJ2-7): DAGVTQSPTHLIKTRGQQVTLRCSPKSGHDTVSWYQQALGQGPQFIFQYYEEEERQRGNFPDRFSGHQFPNYSSELNVNALLLGDSALYLCASSLGTGKAPYEQYFGPGTRLTVT.

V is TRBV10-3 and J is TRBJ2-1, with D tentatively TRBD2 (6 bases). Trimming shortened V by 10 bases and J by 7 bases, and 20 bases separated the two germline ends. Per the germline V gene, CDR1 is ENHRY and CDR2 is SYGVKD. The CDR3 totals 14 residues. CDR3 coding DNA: TGTGCCACCTTTCCGGGAGACCTTAAGAATGAGCAGTTCTTC. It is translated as CATFPGDLKNEQFF.

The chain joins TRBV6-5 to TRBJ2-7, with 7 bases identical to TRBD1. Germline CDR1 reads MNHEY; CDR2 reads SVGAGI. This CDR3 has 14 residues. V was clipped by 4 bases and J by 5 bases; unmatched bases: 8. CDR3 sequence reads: CASSSRDRVHEQYF. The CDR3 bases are TGTGCCAGCAGTTCTAGAGACAGGGTCCACGAGCAGTACTTC.

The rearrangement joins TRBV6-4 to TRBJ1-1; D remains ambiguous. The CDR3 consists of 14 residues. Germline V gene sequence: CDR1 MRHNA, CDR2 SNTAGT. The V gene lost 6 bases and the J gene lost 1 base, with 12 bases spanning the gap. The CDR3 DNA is TGTGCCAGCAGCGCAGGACTAGGGAACACTGAAGCTTTCTTT. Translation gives CASSAGLGNTEAFF.

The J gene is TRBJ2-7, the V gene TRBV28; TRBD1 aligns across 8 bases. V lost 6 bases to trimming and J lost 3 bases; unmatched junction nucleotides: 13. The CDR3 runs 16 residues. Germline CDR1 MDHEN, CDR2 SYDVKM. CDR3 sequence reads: CASRDTRQGFSYEQYF. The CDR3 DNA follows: TGTGCCAGCAGGGACACGAGACAGGGGTTTAGCTACGAGCAGTACTTC. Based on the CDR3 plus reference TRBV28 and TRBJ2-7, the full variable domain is DVKVTQSSRYLVKRTGEKVFLECVQDMDHENMFWYRQDPGLGLRLIYFSYDVKMKEKGDIPEGYSVSREKKERFSLILESASTNQTSMYLCASRDTRQGFSYEQYFGPGTRLTVT.

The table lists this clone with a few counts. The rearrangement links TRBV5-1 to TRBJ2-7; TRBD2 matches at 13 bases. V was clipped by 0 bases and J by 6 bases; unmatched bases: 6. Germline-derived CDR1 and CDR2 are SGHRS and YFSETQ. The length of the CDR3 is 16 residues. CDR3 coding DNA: TGCGCCAGCAGCTTGGGTGGACTAGCGGGAGAAGTCGAGCAGTACTTC. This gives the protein CASSLGGLAGEVEQYF.

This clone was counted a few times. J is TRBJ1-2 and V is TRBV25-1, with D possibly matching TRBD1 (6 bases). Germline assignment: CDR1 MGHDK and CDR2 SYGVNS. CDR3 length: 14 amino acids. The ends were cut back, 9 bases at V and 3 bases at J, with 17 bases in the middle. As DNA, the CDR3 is TGTGCCAGTAGCAGAGCGGCAGGGGACTATGGCTACACCTTC. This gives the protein CASSRAAGDYGYTF.

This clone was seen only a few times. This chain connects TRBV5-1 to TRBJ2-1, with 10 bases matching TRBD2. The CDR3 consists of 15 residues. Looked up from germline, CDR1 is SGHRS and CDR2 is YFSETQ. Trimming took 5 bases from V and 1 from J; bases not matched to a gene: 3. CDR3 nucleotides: TGCGCCAGCAGACCTAGCGGGAGTTCCTACAATGAGCAGTTCTTC. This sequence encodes CASRPSGSSYNEQFF.

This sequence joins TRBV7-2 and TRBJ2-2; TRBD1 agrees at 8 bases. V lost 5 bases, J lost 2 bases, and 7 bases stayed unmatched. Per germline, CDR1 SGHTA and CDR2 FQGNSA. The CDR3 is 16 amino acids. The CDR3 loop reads CASSLGTGVNTGELFF. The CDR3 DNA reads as TGTGCCAGCAGCCTGGGGACAGGAGTTAACACCGGGGAGCTGTTTTTT.

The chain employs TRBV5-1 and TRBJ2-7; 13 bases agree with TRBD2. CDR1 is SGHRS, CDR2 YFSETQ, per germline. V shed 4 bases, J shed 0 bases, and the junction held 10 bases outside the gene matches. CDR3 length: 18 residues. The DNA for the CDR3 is TGCGCCAGCAGCCCACAAAGCAGACTAGCGGGAGGCTCCTACGAGCAGTACTTC. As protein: CASSPQSRLAGGSYEQYF.

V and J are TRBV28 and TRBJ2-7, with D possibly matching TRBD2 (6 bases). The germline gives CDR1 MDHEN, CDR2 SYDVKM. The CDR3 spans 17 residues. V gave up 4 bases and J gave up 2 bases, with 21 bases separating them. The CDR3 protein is CASSYLLSGEGTYEQYF. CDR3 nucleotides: TGTGCCAGCAGTTACCTCCTTTCGGGAGAGGGAACCTACGAGCAGTACTTC.